These 25 T cell receptor beta chains were all obtained from the same sample, sequenced in a study of CD8+ T cells in alopecia areata. Treatment here: oral pan-JAK inhibitor, 5-10 mg twice daily. Following RNA extraction, reverse transcription yielded cDNA that acted as the sequencing template. Some clones are missing from TCRdb's copy, which holds only in-frame ones; the method was immunoSEQ multiplex PCR. This sample carries about 220,000 clones, roughly 56% of them seen once, and the ten largest clones take about 1.4%. This specimen was CD4+ T cells sorted from blood, taken at week 4, from a patient treated with tofacitinib. Receptors were obtained from a human donor with alopecia areata.

The V and J genes are TRBV4-3 and TRBJ1-1, with D unresolved. The V gene's germline CDR1 is LGHNA and CDR2 YSLEER. The CDR3 is 13 amino acids. Trimming left V 0 bases short and J 9 bases short, with 11 bases between. In nucleotides, the CDR3 is TGCGCCAGCAGCCAAGATATGGGTTTACAAGCTTTCTTT. This translates into CASSQDMGLQAFF.

The V and J genes are TRBV10-3 and TRBJ2-3; 8 nucleotides align to TRBD2. This CDR3 is 15 amino acids long. Germline V gives CDR1 ENHRY, CDR2 SYGVKD. After removal of 6 bases from V and 1 base from J, the junction contained 6 bases not matched to a gene. The CDR3 sequence: CAISPTSVGTDTQYF. The CDR3 coding sequence is TGTGCCATCAGCCCGACTAGCGTTGGCACAGATACGCAGTATTTT.

The rearrangement uses TRBV5-6 and TRBJ1-2; TRBD1 might be the D (5 bases). V shed 3 bases and J shed 8 bases, with 11 bases lying between them. Per the germline V gene, CDR1 is SGHDT and CDR2 is YYEEEE. This CDR3 contains 12 residues. The CDR3 nucleotides read TGTGCCAGCAGCTCGGGACCGCAAGGCTACACCTTC. Protein product: CASSSGPQGYTF.

The chain carries TRBV25-1 and TRBJ2-4, with D possibly matching TRBD2 (6 bases). V was shortened by 3 bases and J by 0 bases, with 9 bases between the two germline ends. The CDR3 covers 15 residues. The germline V gene encodes CDR1 MGHDK and CDR2 SYGVNS. CDR3 residues: CASSEGGLAKNIQYF. The DNA of the CDR3 is TGTGCCAGCAGTGAGGGGGGACTAGCCAAAAACATTCAGTACTTC. The complete variable domain, with remaining parts taken from reference TRBV25-1 and TRBJ2-4, reads EADIYQTPRYLVIGTGKKITLECSQTMGHDKMYWYQQDPGMELHLIHYSYGVNSTEKGDLSSESTVSRIRTEHFPLTLESARPSHTSQYLCASSEGGLAKNIQYFGAGTRLSVL.

The chain couples TRBV29-1 to TRBJ2-3, with D perhaps TRBD2 (5 bases). The V end lost 1 base, the J end lost 0 bases, and 8 bases lay between the germline ends. CDR1 and CDR2 from the germline V gene are SQVTM and ANQGSEA. This CDR3 region has 14 residues. The CDR3: CSVEGRESTDTQYF. The CDR3, as DNA: TGCAGCGTTGAAGGAAGGGAGAGCACAGATACGCAGTATTTT.

The rearrangement joins TRBV7-8 to TRBJ1-1, with a possible D match to TRBD1 (6 bases). Per germline, CDR1 SGHVS and CDR2 FQNEAQ. With 5 bases removed from V and 0 bases from J, the gap between germline ends came to 13 bases. CDR3 size: 15 residues. CDR3 amino acids: CASSLRGSMNTEAFF. DNA of the CDR3: TGTGCCAGCAGCCTCAGGGGATCAATGAACACTGAAGCTTTCTTT.

This chain connects TRBV11-1 to TRBJ2-1; D call uncertain. The CDR3 runs 15 residues. Deletions cut 5 bases from V and 9 bases from J, with 20 bases between. Looked up from germline, CDR1 is SGHAT and CDR2 is FQDESV (reference sequence). The DNA of the CDR3 is TGTGCCAGCAGCCCCAACCCTGGACCAACCCCTGAGCAGTTCTTC. This encodes CASSPNPGPTPEQFF. Together with reference TRBV11-1 and TRBJ2-1, the CDR3 gives the full variable domain: EAEVAQSPRYKITEKSQAVAFWCDPISGHATLYWYRQILGQGPELLVQFQDESVVDDSQLPKDRFSAERLKGVDSTLKIQPAELGDSAMYLCASSPNPGPTPEQFFGPGTRLTVL.

This clone was seen more than once but under ten times. This sequence joins TRBV30 and TRBJ2-7, with D possibly matching TRBD1 (6 bases). The germline V gene encodes CDR1 GTSNPN and CDR2 SVGIG (reference sequence). CDR3 length equals 11 residues. Trimming shortened V by 6 bases and J by 3 bases, and 9 bases separated the two germline ends. This chain's CDR3 is CACKGVYEQYF. The CDR3 coding sequence is TGTGCCTGCAAGGGGGTCTACGAGCAGTACTTC.

This clone was seen more than once but under ten times. This chain connects TRBV4-1 to TRBJ2-7; D might be TRBD1 (5 bases). This CDR3 region has 15 residues. Trimming removed 0 bases from V and 3 bases from J, with 12 bases in between. In germline, CDR1 is MGHRA, CDR2 YSYEKL. The CDR3 nucleotides are TGCGCCAGCAGCCAAGACTTCGGACAACTCTACGAGCAGTACTTC. It encodes CASSQDFGQLYEQYF.

The genes are TRBV6-5 and TRBJ2-5, with 11 nucleotides matching TRBD2. The junction had 8 bases not matched to a gene; V was cut back by 6 bases and J by 5 bases. There are 15 residues in the CDR3. Germline V lookup: CDR1 MNHEY, CDR2 SVGAGI. In nucleotides, the CDR3 is TGTGCCAGCAGACGCGTAGCGGGGGGGTTGGAGACCCAGTACTTC. Translated, it gives CASRRVAGGLETQYF.

This clone was found a few times. The chain joins TRBV19 to TRBJ2-4; TRBD1 is a possible D gene (6 bases). Germline V gene lookup returns CDR1 LNHDA and CDR2 SQIVND (reference sequence). There are 14 residues in the CDR3. V was shortened by 5 bases and J by 15 bases, with 23 bases between the two germline ends. The CDR3 loop is CASSLESGHQVSYF. For the CDR3, the DNA is TGTGCCAGTAGTCTTGAATCGGGACATCAAGTTTCGTACTTC.

The chain carries TRBV4-3 and TRBJ1-2; D gene unclear. The ends were cut back, 0 bases at V and 6 bases at J, with 14 bases in the middle. The CDR3 covers 15 residues. CDR1 is LGHNA, CDR2 YSLEER, per germline. CDR3 region: CASSQDLEGGDGYTF. The CDR3, as DNA: TGCGCCAGCAGCCAAGATTTGGAGGGCGGCGATGGCTACACCTTC.

V and J are TRBV15 and TRBJ2-3; D not certain. Germline CDR1 and CDR2: LNHNV and YYDKDF (reference sequence). Trimming stripped 8 bases from V and 0 bases from J, with 3 bases between. There are 11 residues in the CDR3. The CDR3 DNA reads TGTGCCACCCGAAGCACAGATACGCAGTATTTT. It specifies CATRSTDTQYF.

The gene calls are TRBV11-1 and TRBJ2-7; D not certain. The CDR3 sequence is 16 residues long. Trimming removed 0 bases from V and 6 bases from J, with 18 bases in between. The germline V gene has CDR1 SGHAT and CDR2 FQDESV (reference sequence). For the CDR3, the DNA is TGTGCCAGCAGCTTAGCCCCGTCTCTCAGCCGGCCCGAGCAGTACTTC. Protein product: CASSLAPSLSRPEQYF.

The rearrangement joins TRBV19 to TRBJ2-1; possibly TRBD1 for D (6 bases). The CDR3 consists of 14 residues. Deletions cut 10 bases from V and 7 bases from J, with 20 bases between. The germline V gene has CDR1 LNHDA and CDR2 SQIVND (reference sequence). This chain's CDR3 is CATAIRGILNEQFF. As DNA, the CDR3 is TGTGCCACCGCGATAAGGGGGATCCTAAATGAGCAGTTCTTC.

The V call is TRBV7-9, the J call TRBJ1-1; TRBD1 is a possible D gene (5 bases). The V end was cut by 3 bases, the J end by 4 bases, with 18 bases between. The CDR3 covers 16 residues. CDR1 is SEHNR, CDR2 FQNEAQ, per germline (reference sequence). The CDR3 sequence: CASSLSGVVGGTEAFF. In nucleotides, the CDR3 is TGTGCCAGCAGCTTGTCCGGGGTTGTTGGGGGCACTGAAGCTTTCTTT.

The chain uses TRBV7-7 and TRBJ2-3; 12 bases align to TRBD2. CDR1 and CDR2 (germline): SSHAT, FNYEAQ (reference sequence). With 3 bases clipped from V and 4 bases from J, the junction kept 2 bases outside the gene matches. The CDR3 loop spans 15 amino acids. CDR3 sequence reads: CASSLSSGGADTQYF. The CDR3 DNA sequence: TGTGCCAGCAGCTTGTCTAGCGGGGGGGCAGATACGCAGTATTTT.

This rearrangement joins TRBV6-1 to TRBJ1-1; TRBD1 is a possible D gene (5 bases). The CDR3 has 11 amino acids. The V end lost 5 bases, the J end lost 7 bases, and 8 bases lay between the germline ends. CDR1 MNHNS and CDR2 SASEGT come from the germline V gene. The CDR3 sequence: CASSWDVEAFF. In nucleotides, the CDR3 is TGTGCCAGCAGTTGGGACGTTGAAGCTTTCTTT.

The rearrangement joins TRBV9 to TRBJ2-3; D uncertain. V was shortened by 1 base and J by 6 bases, with 9 bases between the two germline ends. There are 13 residues in the CDR3. Germline values: CDR1 SGDLS, CDR2 YYNGEE. The CDR3 nucleotides read TGTGCCAGCAGCGTATCTGTTATGGATACGCAGTATTTT. Amino acid sequence: CASSVSVMDTQYF.

A few counts support this clone. The rearrangement uses TRBV19 and TRBJ1-5; D not resolved. The germline gives CDR1 LNHDA, CDR2 SQIVND (reference sequence). The V end was cut by 2 bases, the J end by 2 bases, with 10 bases between. The CDR3 extends over 15 amino acids. CDR3 protein: CASSINHIGNQPQHF. In DNA, the CDR3 is TGTGCCAGTAGTATAAACCACATCGGCAATCAGCCCCAGCATTTT.

In this sample, this clone turned up a few times. The V and J genes are TRBV6-5 and TRBJ1-3; 7 positions match TRBD1. The CDR3 is 15 residues long. V lost 6 bases and J lost 0; bases outside the gene matches: 5. CDR1 is MNHEY, CDR2 SVGAGI, per germline. In DNA form, the CDR3 reads TGTGCCAGCAGGCCCCGGACAGGCTCTGGAAACACCATATATTTT. Residues: CASRPRTGSGNTIYF.

V is TRBV11-2 and J is TRBJ1-1; unclear D gene. V was cut by 3 bases and J by 1 base, with 6 bases left in between. Germline CDR1 is SGHAT and CDR2 is FQNNGV. The CDR3 has 13 residues. The CDR3 DNA reads as TGTGCCAGCAGCTTTTCAGAGAACACTGAAGCTTTCTTT. Amino acid sequence: CASSFSENTEAFF.

This clone was counted between two and nine times. The V call is TRBV10-3, the J call TRBJ1-5; D unresolved. Germline CDR1 reads ENHRY; CDR2 reads SYGVKD. Deletions cut 6 bases from V and 1 base from J, with 10 bases between. This CDR3 has 14 amino acids. In DNA, the CDR3 is TGTGCCATCAGCCCCCTGGAGAGCAATCAGCCCCAGCATTTT. It translates to CAISPLESNQPQHF.

The chain links TRBV5-1 to TRBJ2-7; TRBD1 matches at 8 bases. J was trimmed by 1 base and V by 4 bases; bases with no gene match: 16. The CDR3 runs 18 residues. Germline lookup yields CDR1 SGHRS and CDR2 YFSETQ. The DNA for the CDR3 is TGCGCCAGCAGCCCATCGATCCTAGGACAGGGAGGTTCCTACGAGCAGTACTTC. The encoded protein is CASSPSILGQGGSYEQYF.

In this sample, this clone turned up once. The J gene is TRBJ1-5, the V gene TRBV4-3; D gene unclear. V gave up 0 bases and J gave up 5 bases, with 11 bases separating them. In germline, CDR1 is LGHNA, CDR2 YSLEER. The CDR3 has 15 residues. The CDR3 DNA follows: TGCGCCAGCAGCCAAGAGTATTGGGATTATCAGCCCCAGCATTTT. This sequence encodes CASSQEYWDYQPQHF.